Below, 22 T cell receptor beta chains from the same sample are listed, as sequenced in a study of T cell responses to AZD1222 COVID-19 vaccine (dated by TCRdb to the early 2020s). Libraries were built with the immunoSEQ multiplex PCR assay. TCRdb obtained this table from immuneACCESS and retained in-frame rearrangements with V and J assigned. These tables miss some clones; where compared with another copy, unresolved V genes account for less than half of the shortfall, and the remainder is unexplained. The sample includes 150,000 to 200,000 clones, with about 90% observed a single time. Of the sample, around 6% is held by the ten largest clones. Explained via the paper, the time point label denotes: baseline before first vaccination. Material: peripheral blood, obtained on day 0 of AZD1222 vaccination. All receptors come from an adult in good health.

The CDR3 reads CASSPGARHLYGYTF. The CDR3 DNA follows: TGTGCCAGCAGCCCTGGGGCCCGCCACTTATATGGCTACACCTTC. The chain joins TRBV7-2 to TRBJ1-2, with a tentative D call TRBD1 (5 bases). CDR3 length equals 15 residues. CDR1 and CDR2 from the germline V gene are SGHTA and FQGNSA. V shed 5 bases and J shed 5 bases, with 18 bases lying between them.

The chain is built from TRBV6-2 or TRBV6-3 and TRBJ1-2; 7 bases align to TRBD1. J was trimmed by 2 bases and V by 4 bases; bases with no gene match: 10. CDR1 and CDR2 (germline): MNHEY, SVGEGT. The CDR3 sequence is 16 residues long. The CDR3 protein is CASSSPRDRINYGYTF. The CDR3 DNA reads TGTGCCAGCAGTTCTCCCCGGGACAGAATAAACTATGGCTACACCTTC.

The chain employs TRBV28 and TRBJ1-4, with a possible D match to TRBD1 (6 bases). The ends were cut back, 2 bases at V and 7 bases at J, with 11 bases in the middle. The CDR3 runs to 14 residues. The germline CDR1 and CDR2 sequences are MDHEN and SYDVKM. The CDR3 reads CASSLVQGFEKLFF. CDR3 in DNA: TGTGCCAGCAGTTTAGTGCAGGGGTTTGAAAAACTGTTTTTT. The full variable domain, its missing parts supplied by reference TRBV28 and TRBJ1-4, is DVKVTQSSRYLVKRTGEKVFLECVQDMDHENMFWYRQDPGLGLRLIYFSYDVKMKEKGDIPEGYSVSREKKERFSLILESASTNQTSMYLCASSLVQGFEKLFFGSGTQLSVL.

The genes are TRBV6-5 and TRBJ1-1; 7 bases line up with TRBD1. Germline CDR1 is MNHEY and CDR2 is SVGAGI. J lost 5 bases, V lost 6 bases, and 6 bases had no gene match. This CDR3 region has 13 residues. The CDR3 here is CASRPTGSTEAFF. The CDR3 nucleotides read TGTGCCAGCAGACCGACAGGGTCGACTGAAGCTTTCTTT.

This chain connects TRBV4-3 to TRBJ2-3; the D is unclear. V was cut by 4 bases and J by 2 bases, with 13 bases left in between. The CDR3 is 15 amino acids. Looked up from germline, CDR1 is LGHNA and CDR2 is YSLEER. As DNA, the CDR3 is TGCGCCAGCAGCCTAGAGGAAAGTAACACAGATACGCAGTATTTT. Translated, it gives CASSLEESNTDTQYF.

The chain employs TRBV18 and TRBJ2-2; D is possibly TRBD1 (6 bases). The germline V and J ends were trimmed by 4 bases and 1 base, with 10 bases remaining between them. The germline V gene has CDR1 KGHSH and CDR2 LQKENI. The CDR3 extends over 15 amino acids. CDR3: CASSLRQENTGELFF. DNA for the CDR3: TGTGCCAGCTCACTTCGACAGGAGAACACCGGGGAGCTGTTTTTT. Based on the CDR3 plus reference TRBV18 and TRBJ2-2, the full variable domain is NAGVMQNPRHLVRRRGQEARLRCSPMKGHSHVYWYRQLPEEGLKFMVYLQKENIIDESGMPKERFSAEFPKEGPSILRIQQVVRGDSAAYFCASSLRQENTGELFFGEGSRLTVL.

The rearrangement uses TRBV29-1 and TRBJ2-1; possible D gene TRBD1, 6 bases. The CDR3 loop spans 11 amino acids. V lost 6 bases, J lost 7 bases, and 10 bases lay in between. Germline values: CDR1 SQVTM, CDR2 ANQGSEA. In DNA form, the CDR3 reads TGCAGCGTAACACAGGGTAATGAGCAGTTCTTC. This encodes CSVTQGNEQFF.

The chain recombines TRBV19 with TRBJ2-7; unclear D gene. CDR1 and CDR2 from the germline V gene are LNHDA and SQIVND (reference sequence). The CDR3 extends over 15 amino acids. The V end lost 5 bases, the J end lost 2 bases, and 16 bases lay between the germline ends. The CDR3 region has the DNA TGTGCCAGTAGTCCCTCTTTGATGATGACCTACGAGCAGTACTTC. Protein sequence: CASSPSLMMTYEQYF.

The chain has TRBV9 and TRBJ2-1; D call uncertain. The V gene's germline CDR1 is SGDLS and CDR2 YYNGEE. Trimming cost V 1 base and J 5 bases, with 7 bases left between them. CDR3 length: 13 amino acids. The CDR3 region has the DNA TGTGCCAGCAGCGTACTCCCCGACAATGAGCAGTTCTTC. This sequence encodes CASSVLPDNEQFF.

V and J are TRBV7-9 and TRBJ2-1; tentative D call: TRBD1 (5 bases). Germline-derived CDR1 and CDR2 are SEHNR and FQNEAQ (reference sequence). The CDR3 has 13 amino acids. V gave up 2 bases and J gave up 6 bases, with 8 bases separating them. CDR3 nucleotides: TGTGCCAGCAGCTTACCCAGGGCCAATGAGCAGTTCTTC. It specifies CASSLPRANEQFF.

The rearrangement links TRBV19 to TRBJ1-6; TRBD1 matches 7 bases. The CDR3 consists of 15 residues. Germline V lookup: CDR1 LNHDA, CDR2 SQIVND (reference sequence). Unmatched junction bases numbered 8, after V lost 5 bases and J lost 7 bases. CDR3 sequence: CASSAGTVENSPLHF. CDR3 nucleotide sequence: TGTGCCAGTAGTGCGGGGACAGTAGAAAATTCACCCCTCCACTTT.

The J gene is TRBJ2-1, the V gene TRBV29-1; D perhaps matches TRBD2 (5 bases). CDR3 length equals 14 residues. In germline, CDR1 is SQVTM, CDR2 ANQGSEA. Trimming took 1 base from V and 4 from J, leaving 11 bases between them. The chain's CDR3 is CSVEVGSGYNEQFF. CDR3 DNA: TGCAGCGTTGAAGTGGGAAGCGGATACAATGAGCAGTTCTTC.

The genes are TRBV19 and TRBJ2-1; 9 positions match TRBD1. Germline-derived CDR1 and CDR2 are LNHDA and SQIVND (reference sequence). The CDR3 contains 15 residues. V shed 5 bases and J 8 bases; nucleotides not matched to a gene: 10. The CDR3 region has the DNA TGTGCCAGTAGTCCCCGACAGGGGGGAGTCGATGAGCAGTTCTTC. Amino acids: CASSPRQGGVDEQFF.

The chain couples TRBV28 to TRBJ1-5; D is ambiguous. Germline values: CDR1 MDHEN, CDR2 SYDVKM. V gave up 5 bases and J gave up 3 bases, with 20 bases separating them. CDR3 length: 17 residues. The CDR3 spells CASSTPPRGWVNQPQHF. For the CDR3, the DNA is TGTGCCAGCAGTACCCCCCCCCGGGGTTGGGTCAATCAGCCCCAGCATTTT.

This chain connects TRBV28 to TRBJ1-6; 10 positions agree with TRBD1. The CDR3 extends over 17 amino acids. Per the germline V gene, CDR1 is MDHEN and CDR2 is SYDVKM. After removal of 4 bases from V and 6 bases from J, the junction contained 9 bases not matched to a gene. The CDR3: CASSSPHRQGANSPLHF. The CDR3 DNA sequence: TGTGCCAGCAGTTCACCCCACCGACAGGGGGCTAATTCACCCCTCCACTTT.

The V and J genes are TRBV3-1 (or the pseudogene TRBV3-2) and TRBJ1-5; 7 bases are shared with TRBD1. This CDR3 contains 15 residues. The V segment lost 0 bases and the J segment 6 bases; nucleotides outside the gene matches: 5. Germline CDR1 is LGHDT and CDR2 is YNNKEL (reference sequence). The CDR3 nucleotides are TGTGCCAGCAGCCAAGACGGGACAGTGGGTCAGCCCCAGCATTTT. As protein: CASSQDGTVGQPQHF.

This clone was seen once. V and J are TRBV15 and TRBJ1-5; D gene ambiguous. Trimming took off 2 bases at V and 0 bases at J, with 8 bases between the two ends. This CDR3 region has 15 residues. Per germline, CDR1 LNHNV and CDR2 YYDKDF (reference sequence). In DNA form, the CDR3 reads TGTGCCACCAGCAGAAGTCGGTCTAGCAATCAGCCCCAGCATTTT. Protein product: CATSRSRSSNQPQHF.

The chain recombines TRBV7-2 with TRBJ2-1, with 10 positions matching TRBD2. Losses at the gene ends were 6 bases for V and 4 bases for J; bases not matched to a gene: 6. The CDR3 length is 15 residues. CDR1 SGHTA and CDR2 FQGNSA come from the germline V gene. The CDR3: CASRPSGSNYNEQFF. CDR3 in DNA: TGTGCCAGCAGGCCTAGCGGGAGCAATTACAATGAGCAGTTCTTC.

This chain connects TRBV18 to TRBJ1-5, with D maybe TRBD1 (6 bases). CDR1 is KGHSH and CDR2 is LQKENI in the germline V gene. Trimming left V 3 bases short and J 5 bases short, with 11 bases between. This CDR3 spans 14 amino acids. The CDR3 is CASSPYRADQPQHF. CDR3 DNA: TGTGCCAGCTCACCGTACAGGGCCGATCAGCCCCAGCATTTT.

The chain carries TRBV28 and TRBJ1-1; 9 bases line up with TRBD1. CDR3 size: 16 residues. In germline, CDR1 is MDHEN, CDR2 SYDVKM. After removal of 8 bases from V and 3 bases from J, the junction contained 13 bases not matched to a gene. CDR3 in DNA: TGTGCCAGCCTTACAGGGGGCCCTATGTTGGACACTGAAGCTTTCTTT. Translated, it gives CASLTGGPMLDTEAFF.

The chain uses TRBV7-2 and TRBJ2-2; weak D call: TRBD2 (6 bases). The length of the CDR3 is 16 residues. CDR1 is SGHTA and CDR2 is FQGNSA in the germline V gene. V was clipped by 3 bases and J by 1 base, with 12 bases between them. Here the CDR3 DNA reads TGTGCCAGCAGCTTGAATCTAGCGAAGAACACCGGGGAGCTGTTTTTT. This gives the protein CASSLNLAKNTGELFF.

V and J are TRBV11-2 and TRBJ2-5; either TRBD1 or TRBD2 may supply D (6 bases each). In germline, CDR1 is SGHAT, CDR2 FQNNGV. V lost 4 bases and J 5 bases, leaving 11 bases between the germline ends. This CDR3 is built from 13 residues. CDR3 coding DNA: TGTGCCAGCAGCTGGAGGGGGGCGGAGACCCAGTACTTC. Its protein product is CASSWRGAETQYF.